A selection of T cell receptor beta chains follows, all from one sample in a study of blood T cell repertoires in COVID-19. The method was immunoSEQ multiplex PCR; TCRdb's version includes in-frame clones alone and lacks a portion of them. The sample comprises roughly 300,000 clones, about 82% of which are singletons, and 6% to 9% rests with the top ten. Sequenced material: peripheral blood. These receptors were collected from a human donor in a cohort sampled during active COVID-19. Both conserved end residues are part of each CDR3. A D gene is named only where the DNA matches it firmly. Where a row states a size, it is once, few, many or the class of an expanded clone; other rows omit it.

d_gene: TRBD1; abundance: NA; j_gene: TRBJ1-1; v_gene: TRBV6-5; CDR3nt: TGTGCCAGCAGGCCCGACAGGGGGATAAAAACTGAAGCTTTCTTT; CDR3aa: CASRPDRGIKTEAFF
d_gene: TRBD1; abundance: NA; j_gene: TRBJ1-2; v_gene: TRBV6-1; CDR3nt: TGTGCCAGCAGTGAACAGGCGACAGGGGGTATCTATGGCTACACCTTC; CDR3aa: CASSEQATGGIYGYTF
d_gene: NA; abundance: NA; j_gene: TRBJ2-7; v_gene: TRBV5-1; CDR3nt: TGCGCCAGCAAAAGGGACAACTCCTACGAGCAGTACTTC; CDR3aa: CASKRDNSYEQYF
d_gene: NA; abundance: medium-sized; j_gene: TRBJ1-2; v_gene: TRBV27; CDR3nt: TGTGCCAGCCGCCGTACAGGGAGGGCTAACTATGGCTACACCTTC; CDR3aa: CASRRTGRANYGYTF
d_gene: NA; abundance: NA; j_gene: TRBJ1-2; v_gene: TRBV19; CDR3nt: TGTGCCAGTACCCTGGGGCCGGCTAACTATGGCTACACCTTC; CDR3aa: CASTLGPANYGYTF
d_gene: NA; abundance: NA; j_gene: TRBJ1-2; v_gene: TRBV3-1/TRBV3-2; CDR3nt: TGTGCCAGCAGCCACGCCGGGAATTACTATGGCTACACCTTC; CDR3aa: CASSHAGNYYGYTF
d_gene: NA; abundance: NA; j_gene: TRBJ2-7; v_gene: TRBV5-1; CDR3nt: TGCGCCAGCAGCTTGGGGCCGGAGCAGTACTTC; CDR3aa: CASSLGPEQYF
d_gene: NA; abundance: NA; j_gene: TRBJ1-5; v_gene: TRBV24-1; CDR3nt: TGTGCCACCAGTGATTTGTACAGGGATCAGCCCCAGCATTTT; CDR3aa: CATSDLYRDQPQHF
d_gene: TRBD2; abundance: NA; j_gene: TRBJ2-5; v_gene: TRBV5-1; CDR3nt: TGCGCCAGCAGCTATGGACTAGCGGGACAAGAGACCCAGTACTTC; CDR3aa: CASSYGLAGQETQYF
d_gene: TRBD1; abundance: NA; j_gene: TRBJ1-1; v_gene: TRBV11-3; CDR3nt: TGTGCCAGCAGCCAAACACACACAGGGGATTTGAACACTGAAGCTTTCTTT; CDR3aa: CASSQTHTGDLNTEAFF
d_gene: NA; abundance: NA; j_gene: TRBJ1-2; v_gene: TRBV6-2/TRBV6-3; CDR3nt: TGTGCCAGCAGCGATCAGGGAAATGGCTACACCTTC; CDR3aa: CASSDQGNGYTF
d_gene: NA; abundance: NA; j_gene: TRBJ2-2; v_gene: TRBV24-1; CDR3nt: TGTGCCACCAGTGATCACGGACTGAACACCGGGGAGCTGTTTTTT; CDR3aa: CATSDHGLNTGELFF
d_gene: NA; abundance: NA; j_gene: TRBJ1-1; v_gene: TRBV5-1; CDR3nt: TGCGCCAGCAGCTCAAGACAGGCGGGGGACACTGAAGCTTTCTTT; CDR3aa: CASSSRQAGDTEAFF
d_gene: NA; abundance: NA; j_gene: TRBJ2-1; v_gene: TRBV5-1; CDR3nt: TGCGCCAGCAGCTTGGCCGTTCTAGCGACGAATGAGCAGTTCTTC; CDR3aa: CASSLAVLATNEQFF
d_gene: TRBD1; abundance: NA; j_gene: TRBJ2-6; v_gene: TRBV7-3; CDR3nt: TGTGCCAGCAGACCCGGGACAGGGGAACTCTCTGGGGCCAACGTCCTGACTTTC; CDR3aa: CASRPGTGELSGANVLTF
d_gene: TRBD1; abundance: few; j_gene: TRBJ1-5; v_gene: TRBV19; CDR3nt: TGTGCCAGTCTACAGGGGCTATTGTGGTATTTT; CDR3aa: CASLQGLLWYF
d_gene: TRBD1; abundance: once; j_gene: TRBJ1-2; v_gene: TRBV2; CDR3nt: TGTGCCAGCAGTGATGGGGGACAGGGCAACTATGGCTACACCTTC; CDR3aa: CASSDGGQGNYGYTF
d_gene: NA; abundance: NA; j_gene: TRBJ1-4; v_gene: TRBV4-2; CDR3nt: TGTGCCAGCAGCCATCCGCCTGGGGGGATTAATGAAAAACTGTTTTTT; CDR3aa: CASSHPPGGINEKLFF
d_gene: NA; abundance: few; j_gene: TRBJ1-1; v_gene: TRBV29-1; CDR3nt: TGCAGCGTCCGACAGTCCCCGAACACTGAAGCTTTCTTT; CDR3aa: CSVRQSPNTEAFF
d_gene: TRBD1; abundance: NA; j_gene: TRBJ1-1; v_gene: TRBV12-3/TRBV12-4; CDR3nt: TGTGCCAGCAGACTAGGGGGCGGCACTGAAGCTTTCTTT; CDR3aa: CASRLGGGTEAFF
d_gene: TRBD1; abundance: NA; j_gene: TRBJ2-7; v_gene: TRBV24-1; CDR3nt: TGTGCCACCAGTGATTCGAGCACGACAGGGTTTGGAGACGAGCAGTACTTC; CDR3aa: CATSDSSTTGFGDEQYF
d_gene: TRBD1; abundance: few; j_gene: TRBJ2-3; v_gene: TRBV27; CDR3nt: TGTGCCAGCAGTTTAACAGGGGGCCCCCCTTACACAGATACGCAGTATTTT; CDR3aa: CASSLTGGPPYTDTQYF
d_gene: TRBD1; abundance: NA; j_gene: TRBJ1-1; v_gene: TRBV5-1; CDR3nt: TGCGCCAGCAGAAGGGAGACAGGGGTTGCTGAAGCTTTCTTT; CDR3aa: CASRRETGVAEAFF
d_gene: TRBD1; abundance: NA; j_gene: TRBJ1-5; v_gene: TRBV18; CDR3nt: TGTGCCAGCTCACCGACAGGGAATCAGCCCCAGCATTTT; CDR3aa: CASSPTGNQPQHF
d_gene: NA; abundance: NA; j_gene: TRBJ1-1; v_gene: TRBV6-6; CDR3nt: TGTGCCAGCAGTTACTCGGGGGGGGGTGAAGCTTTCTTT; CDR3aa: CASSYSGGGEAFF
d_gene: NA; abundance: NA; j_gene: TRBJ2-7; v_gene: TRBV27; CDR3nt: TGTGCCAGCAGCCTCCCCGGGGTCCAATACGAGCAGTACTTC; CDR3aa: CASSLPGVQYEQYF
d_gene: TRBD1; abundance: NA; j_gene: TRBJ1-1; v_gene: TRBV10-1; CDR3nt: TGCGCCAGCAGTGACCGACTGGGGACAGGCTTTAAAGCTTTCTTT; CDR3aa: CASSDRLGTGFKAFF
d_gene: NA; abundance: NA; j_gene: TRBJ1-2; v_gene: TRBV7-9; CDR3nt: TGTGCCACTCTACAGGCTGCCAACTATGGCTACACCTTC; CDR3aa: CATLQAANYGYTF
d_gene: TRBD1; abundance: NA; j_gene: TRBJ2-7; v_gene: TRBV19; CDR3nt: TGTGCCAGTAGTAGACAGGGGGCGCCCTACGAGCAGTACTTC; CDR3aa: CASSRQGAPYEQYF
d_gene: TRBD1; abundance: NA; j_gene: TRBJ2-7; v_gene: TRBV6-5; CDR3nt: TGTGCCAGCAGTTTCAACCGGGACAGGGGAGAGTACGAGCAGTACTTC; CDR3aa: CASSFNRDRGEYEQYF
d_gene: NA; abundance: NA; j_gene: TRBJ1-2; v_gene: TRBV4-1; CDR3nt: TGCGCCAGCAGCCCGGGGGGGCCAGGGGATCGTGGCTACACCTTC; CDR3aa: CASSPGGPGDRGYTF
d_gene: NA; abundance: NA; j_gene: TRBJ2-3; v_gene: TRBV7-3; CDR3nt: TGTGCCAGCAGCTTACGAGATACGCAGTATTTT; CDR3aa: CASSLRDTQYF
d_gene: NA; abundance: NA; j_gene: TRBJ2-1; v_gene: TRBV27; CDR3nt: TGTGCCAGCAGTTTGAGTGTCTTGAATGAGCAGTTCTTC; CDR3aa: CASSLSVLNEQFF
d_gene: TRBD1; abundance: NA; j_gene: TRBJ2-1; v_gene: TRBV19; CDR3nt: TGTGCCAGTAGTACGCGTGGACAGGGGGCGATTAGGTCCTACAATGAGCAGTTCTTC; CDR3aa: CASSTRGQGAIRSYNEQFF
d_gene: NA; abundance: NA; j_gene: TRBJ1-2; v_gene: TRBV29-1; CDR3nt: TGCAGCGTTAAAAAATCGGATGGCTACACCTTC; CDR3aa: CSVKKSDGYTF
d_gene: TRBD1; abundance: NA; j_gene: TRBJ1-6; v_gene: TRBV19; CDR3nt: TGTGCCAGTAGTAATATCGTAGGGACAGATACTTCACCCCTCCACTTT; CDR3aa: CASSNIVGTDTSPLHF
d_gene: TRBD1; abundance: once; j_gene: TRBJ2-2; v_gene: TRBV27; CDR3nt: TGTGCCAGCAAGGACAGGGCAGGATTTTTCGGGGAGCTGTTTTTT; CDR3aa: CASKDRAGFFGELFF
d_gene: NA; abundance: NA; j_gene: TRBJ1-5; v_gene: TRBV27; CDR3nt: TGTGCCAGCAGCCTACAGCAGGGTGGCAATCAGCCCCAGCATTTT; CDR3aa: CASSLQQGGNQPQHF
d_gene: NA; abundance: NA; j_gene: TRBJ1-5; v_gene: TRBV19; CDR3nt: TGTGCCAGTAGTATAGTCGGCCTCGTTGAGGATCAGCCCCAGCATTTT; CDR3aa: CASSIVGLVEDQPQHF
d_gene: TRBD2; abundance: NA; j_gene: TRBJ2-5; v_gene: TRBV6-5; CDR3nt: TGTGCCAGCAGTTCCTCGACTAGCGGCCAAGAGACCCAGTACTTC; CDR3aa: CASSSSTSGQETQYF
d_gene: TRBD1; abundance: NA; j_gene: TRBJ1-5; v_gene: TRBV19; CDR3nt: TGTGCCAGTAGTACTACAGGGGGTCGGGGGCAGCCCCAGCATTTT; CDR3aa: CASSTTGGRGQPQHF
d_gene: TRBD2; abundance: NA; j_gene: TRBJ2-3; v_gene: TRBV5-1; CDR3nt: TGCGCCAGCAGCTTGGATAGCGGGGGCCGCACAGATACGCAGTATTTT; CDR3aa: CASSLDSGGRTDTQYF